Here is one T cell receptor beta chain with its context. Its specificity is not known. CD45RO-CCR7+CD27+CD95- defined naive CD8+ T cells. This record comes from a study of CXCR3-negative and CXCR3-positive naive CD8 T cells. Study context: The TRB read total, some 130 million, broke down to about 1.5 +/- 0.3 million reads per library.

The CDR3 totals 15 residues. CDR1 SGHTA and CDR2 FQGNSA come from the germline V gene. Through 5' RACE with UMI labels, the TRB cDNA libraries were prepared. From the 5' RACE reads, TCRdb lists one entry per CDR3 protein and no DNA. This listing includes around 5,000 distinct CDR3 sequences. Findings and limits, study-wide: More hydrophobic TRB CDR3s occurred in CXCR3-positive than in CXCR3-negative naive cells. Partly lower CXCR3 expression followed cryopreservation, and most assays relied on fresh PBMCs.

The sequenced sample was naive CXCR3- CD8+ T cells from blood. As to subset: CD45RO-CCR7+CD27+CD95- naive CD8+ T cells lacking CXCR3 (TNR3-). The TCR was taken from a human donor in good health. Some clones in this sample may be carry-over from other donors' samples. The chain couples TRBV7-2 to TRBJ2-7; absent DNA, TCRdb's TRBD1 call cannot be checked. The CDR3 spells CASSFGSGVSYEQYF.